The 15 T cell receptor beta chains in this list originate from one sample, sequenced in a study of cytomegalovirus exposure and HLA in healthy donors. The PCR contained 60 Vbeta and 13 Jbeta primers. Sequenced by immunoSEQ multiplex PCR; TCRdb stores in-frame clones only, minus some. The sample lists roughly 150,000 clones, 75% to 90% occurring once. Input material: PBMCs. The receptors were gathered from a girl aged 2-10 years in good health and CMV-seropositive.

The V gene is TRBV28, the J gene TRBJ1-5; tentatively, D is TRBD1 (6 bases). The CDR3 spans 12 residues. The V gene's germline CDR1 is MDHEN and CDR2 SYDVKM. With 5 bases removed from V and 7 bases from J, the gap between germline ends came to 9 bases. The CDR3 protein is CASSTGLQPQHF. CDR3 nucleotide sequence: TGTGCCAGCAGTACAGGGCTCCAGCCCCAGCATTTT.

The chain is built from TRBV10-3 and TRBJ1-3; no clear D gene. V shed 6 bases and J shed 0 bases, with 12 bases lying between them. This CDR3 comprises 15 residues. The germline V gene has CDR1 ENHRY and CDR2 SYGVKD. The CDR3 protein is CAIRVAQTSGNTIYF. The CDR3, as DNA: TGTGCCATCAGGGTCGCACAGACCTCTGGAAACACCATATATTTT.

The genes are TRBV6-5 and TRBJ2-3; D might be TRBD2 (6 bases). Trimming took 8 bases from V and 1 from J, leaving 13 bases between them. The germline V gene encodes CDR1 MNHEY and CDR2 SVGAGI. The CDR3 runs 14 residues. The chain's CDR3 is CASGGASRTDTQYF. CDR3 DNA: TGTGCCAGCGGCGGGGCCTCTCGCACAGATACGCAGTATTTT.

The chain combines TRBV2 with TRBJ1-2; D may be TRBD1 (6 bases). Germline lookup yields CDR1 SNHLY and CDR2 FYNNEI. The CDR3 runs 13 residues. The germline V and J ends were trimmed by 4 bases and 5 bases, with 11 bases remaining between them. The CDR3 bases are TGTGCCAGCAGTGTGGGCAGGGGATATGGCTACACCTTC. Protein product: CASSVGRGYGYTF. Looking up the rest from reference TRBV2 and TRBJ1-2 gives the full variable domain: EPEVTQTPSHQVTQMGQEVILRCVPISNHLYFYWYRQILGQKVEFLVSFYNNEISEKSEIFDDQFSVERPDGSNFTLKIRSTKLEDSAMYFCASSVGRGYGYTFGSGTRLTVV.

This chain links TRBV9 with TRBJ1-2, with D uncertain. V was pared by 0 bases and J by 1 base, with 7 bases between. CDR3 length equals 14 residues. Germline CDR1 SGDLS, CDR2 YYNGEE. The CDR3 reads CASSVVPGNYGYTF. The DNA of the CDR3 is TGTGCCAGCAGCGTAGTTCCGGGTAACTATGGCTACACCTTC.

This CDR3 is CASSLDSYTEAFF. The CDR3 DNA reads as TGTGCCAGCAGCCTCGACAGTTACACTGAAGCTTTCTTT. The chain couples TRBV7-3 to TRBJ1-1, with D tentatively TRBD1 (5 bases). There are 13 residues in the CDR3. In germline, CDR1 is SGHTA, CDR2 FQGTGA. The ends were cut back, 5 bases at V and 3 bases at J, with 10 bases in the middle.

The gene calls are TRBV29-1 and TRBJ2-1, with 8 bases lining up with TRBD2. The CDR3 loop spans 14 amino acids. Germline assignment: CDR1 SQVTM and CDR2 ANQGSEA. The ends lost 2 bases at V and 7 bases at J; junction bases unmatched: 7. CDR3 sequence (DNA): TGCAGCGTTGAATCCGGGAGGGCCCTTAATGAGCAGTTCTTC. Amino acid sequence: CSVESGRALNEQFF.

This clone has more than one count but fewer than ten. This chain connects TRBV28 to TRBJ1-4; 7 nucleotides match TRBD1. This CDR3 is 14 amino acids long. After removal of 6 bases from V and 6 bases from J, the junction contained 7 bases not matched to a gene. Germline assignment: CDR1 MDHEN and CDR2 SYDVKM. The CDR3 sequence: CASSHDRVYEKLFF. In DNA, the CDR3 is TGTGCCAGCAGCCACGACAGGGTATATGAAAAACTGTTTTTT. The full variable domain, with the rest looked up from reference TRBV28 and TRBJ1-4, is DVKVTQSSRYLVKRTGEKVFLECVQDMDHENMFWYRQDPGLGLRLIYFSYDVKMKEKGDIPEGYSVSREKKERFSLILESASTNQTSMYLCASSHDRVYEKLFFGSGTQLSVL.

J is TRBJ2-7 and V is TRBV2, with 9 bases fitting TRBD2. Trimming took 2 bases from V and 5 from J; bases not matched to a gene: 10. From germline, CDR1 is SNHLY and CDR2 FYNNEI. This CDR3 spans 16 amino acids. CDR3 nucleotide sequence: TGTGCCAGCAGTGAATTCCTCCGGCTAGCGGGAAACGAGCAGTACTTC. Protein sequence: CASSEFLRLAGNEQYF.

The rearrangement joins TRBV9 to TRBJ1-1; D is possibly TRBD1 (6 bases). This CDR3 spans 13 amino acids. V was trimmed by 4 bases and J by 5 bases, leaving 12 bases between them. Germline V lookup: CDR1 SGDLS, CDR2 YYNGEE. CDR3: CASSLHRETEAFF. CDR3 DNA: TGTGCCAGCAGCCTCCACAGGGAGACTGAAGCTTTCTTT. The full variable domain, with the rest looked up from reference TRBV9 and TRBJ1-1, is DSGVTQTPKHLITATGQRVTLRCSPRSGDLSVYWYQQSLDQGLQFLIQYYNGEERAKGNILERFSAQQFPDLHSELNLSSLELGDSALYFCASSLHRETEAFFGQGTRLTVV.

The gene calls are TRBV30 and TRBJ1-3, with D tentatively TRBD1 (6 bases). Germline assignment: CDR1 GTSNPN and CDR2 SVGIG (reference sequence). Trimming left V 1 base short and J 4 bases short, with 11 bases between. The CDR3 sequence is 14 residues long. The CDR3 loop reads CAWSAGTKGNTIYF. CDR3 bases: TGTGCCTGGAGTGCCGGGACAAAAGGAAACACCATATATTTT.

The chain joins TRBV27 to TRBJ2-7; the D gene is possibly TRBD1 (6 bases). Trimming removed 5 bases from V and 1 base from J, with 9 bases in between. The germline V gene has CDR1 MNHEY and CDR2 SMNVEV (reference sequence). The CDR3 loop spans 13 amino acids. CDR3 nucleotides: TGTGCCAGCAGTACGACAGGTTCCTACGAGCAGTACTTC. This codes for CASSTTGSYEQYF.

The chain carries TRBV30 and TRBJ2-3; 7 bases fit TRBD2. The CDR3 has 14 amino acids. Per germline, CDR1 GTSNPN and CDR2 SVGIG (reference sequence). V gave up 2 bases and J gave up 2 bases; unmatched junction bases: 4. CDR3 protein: CAWSSAGPTDTQYF. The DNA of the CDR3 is TGTGCCTGGAGTTCAGCGGGGCCCACAGATACGCAGTATTTT. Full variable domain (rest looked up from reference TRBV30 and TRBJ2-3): SQTIHQWPATLVQPVGSPLSLECTVEGTSNPNLYWYRQAAGRGLQLLFYSVGIGQISSEVPQNLSASRPQDRQFILSSKKLLLSDSGFYLCAWSSAGPTDTQYFGPGTRLTVL.

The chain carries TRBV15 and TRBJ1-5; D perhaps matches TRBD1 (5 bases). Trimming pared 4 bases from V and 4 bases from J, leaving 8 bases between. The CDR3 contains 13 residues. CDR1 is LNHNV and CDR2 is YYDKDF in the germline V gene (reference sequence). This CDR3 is CATSTGRNQPQHF. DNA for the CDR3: TGTGCCACCAGCACAGGGCGGAATCAGCCCCAGCATTTT.

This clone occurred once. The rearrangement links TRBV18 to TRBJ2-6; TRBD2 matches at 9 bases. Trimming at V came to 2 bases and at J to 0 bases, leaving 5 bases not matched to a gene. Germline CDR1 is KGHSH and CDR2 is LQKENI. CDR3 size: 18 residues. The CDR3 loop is CASSPTLAGNSGANVLTF. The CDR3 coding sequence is TGTGCCAGCTCACCAACGCTAGCGGGGAACTCTGGGGCCAACGTCCTGACTTTC.